This TCR beta chain appears in the sequencing data of a study of siplizumab effects on memory and regulatory T cells. Study-level results: A major contribution to the alloresponse seemed to be made by naive T cells, which seemed more diverse than memory cells. Assignment to unstimulated subsets succeeded for only a minor fraction of the alloreactive clones. Alloreactive sequences that could be traced to unstimulated CD4+ memory cells showed a significant reduction under siplizumab.

With respect to this clone: Its specificity is not known.

Trimming removed 0 bases from V and 8 bases from J; junction bases left unmatched: 7. Germline values: CDR1 MDHEN, CDR2 SYDVKM. This CDR3 is 16 amino acids long. Per sample, 95,000 to 100,000 TCR templates were assayed. Sequencing was performed with immunoSEQ multiplex PCR; in TCRdb, only in-frame clones are kept and a portion is missing. The sample consists of some 96,000 clones, around 90% of them appearing once. The sequenced material came from CD4+ T cells sorted from blood. The sequence came from a human donor in good health. The gene calls are TRBV28 and TRBJ1-2; 12 bases agree with TRBD1. The CDR3 sequence is CASSLWLRDRGHGYTF. Here the CDR3 DNA reads TGTGCCAGCAGTTTATGGCTTAGGGACAGGGGGCACGGCTACACCTTC.